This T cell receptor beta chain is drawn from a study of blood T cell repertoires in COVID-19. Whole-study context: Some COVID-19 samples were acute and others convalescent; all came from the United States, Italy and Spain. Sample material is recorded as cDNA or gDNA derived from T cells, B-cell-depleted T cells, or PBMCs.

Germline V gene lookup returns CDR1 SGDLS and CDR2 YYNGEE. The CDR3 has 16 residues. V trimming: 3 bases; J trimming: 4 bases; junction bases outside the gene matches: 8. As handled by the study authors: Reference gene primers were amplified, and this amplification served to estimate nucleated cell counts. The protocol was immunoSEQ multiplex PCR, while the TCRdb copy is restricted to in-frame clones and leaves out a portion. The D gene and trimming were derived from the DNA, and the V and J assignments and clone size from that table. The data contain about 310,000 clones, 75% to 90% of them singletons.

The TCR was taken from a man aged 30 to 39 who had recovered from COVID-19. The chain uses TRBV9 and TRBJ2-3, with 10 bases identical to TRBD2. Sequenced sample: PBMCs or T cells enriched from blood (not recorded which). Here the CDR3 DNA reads TGTGCCAGCAGCGAATATAGCGGGGGGCCGGCAGATACGCAGTATTTT. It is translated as CASSEYSGGPADTQYF.